Described below is a single TCR beta chain sequence and its context. The data stem from a study of blood T cell repertoires in COVID-19. Whole-study context: COVID-19 samples collected from the United States, Italy and Spain covered acute and convalescent phases. In each case, the material was cDNA or gDNA derived from T cells, B-cell-depleted T cells, or PBMCs.

This CDR3 has 11 residues. Germline V gene lookup returns CDR1 SGHKS and CDR2 YYEKEE (reference sequence). V was shortened by 5 bases and J by 9 bases, with 12 bases between the two germline ends. Original processing methods: Reference gene primer amplification gave nucleated cell count estimates. Libraries were prepared by immunoSEQ multiplex PCR; TCRdb keeps only in-frame clonotypes and omits some of them. The V and J calls and clone size come from that table; D and trimming were worked out from the DNA. This table has about 150,000 clones, about four fifths appearing once. The sample comprised peripheral blood. The chain couples TRBV5-5 to TRBJ2-7; perhaps TRBD2 as D (5 bases). The sequence was collected from a man in his 60s with acute or convalescent COVID-19. The CDR3 here is CASRRAGLQYF. As DNA, the CDR3 is TGTGCCAGCAGGCGGGCCGGACTGCAGTACTTC.